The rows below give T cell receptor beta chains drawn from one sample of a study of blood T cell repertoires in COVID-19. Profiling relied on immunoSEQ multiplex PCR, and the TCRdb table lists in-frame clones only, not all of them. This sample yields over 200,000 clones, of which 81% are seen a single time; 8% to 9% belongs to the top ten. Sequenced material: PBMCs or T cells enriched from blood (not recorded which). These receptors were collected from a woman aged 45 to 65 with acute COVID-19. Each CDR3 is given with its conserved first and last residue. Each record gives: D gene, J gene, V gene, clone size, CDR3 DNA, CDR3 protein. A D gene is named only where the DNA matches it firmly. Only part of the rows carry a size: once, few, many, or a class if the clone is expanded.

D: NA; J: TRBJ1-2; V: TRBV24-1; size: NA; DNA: TGTGCCACCAGTGATTTCAGTAAGGGGAATGGCTACACCTTC; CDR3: CATSDFSKGNGYTF
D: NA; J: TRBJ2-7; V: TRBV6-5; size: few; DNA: TGTGCCAGCACCGAGACTGGGGGCGCACGGAGCGAGCAGTACTTC; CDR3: CASTETGGARSEQYF
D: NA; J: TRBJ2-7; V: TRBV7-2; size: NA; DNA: TGTGCCAGCAGCGCCGCGGCCCCGGGCGAGCAGTACTTC; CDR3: CASSAAAPGEQYF
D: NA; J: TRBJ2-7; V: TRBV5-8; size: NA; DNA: TGTGCCAGCAGCTTGAGCGTGTTAAGCTCCTACGAGCAGTACTTC; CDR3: CASSLSVLSSYEQYF
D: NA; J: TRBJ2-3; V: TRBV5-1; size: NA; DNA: TGCGCCAGCAGCCTAGACCCCCAGGGGCGGGGGAGGGCAGATACGCAGTATTTT; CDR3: CASSLDPQGRGRADTQYF
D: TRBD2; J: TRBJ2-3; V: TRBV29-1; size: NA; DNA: TGCAGCGTGATAGCGGGACCCTTCACAGATACGCAGTATTTT; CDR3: CSVIAGPFTDTQYF
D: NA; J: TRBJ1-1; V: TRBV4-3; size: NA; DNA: TGCGCCAGCAGCCAAGATCCCAGGGGCCCTGAAGCTTTCTTT; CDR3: CASSQDPRGPEAFF
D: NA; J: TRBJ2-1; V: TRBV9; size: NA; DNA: TGTGCCAGCAGCGTGGATAGCGGTTCCTACAATGAGCAGTTCTTC; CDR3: CASSVDSGSYNEQFF
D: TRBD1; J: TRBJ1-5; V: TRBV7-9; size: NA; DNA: TGTGCCAGCAGTTCGGGACAGAGCAATCAGCCCCAGCATTTT; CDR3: CASSSGQSNQPQHF
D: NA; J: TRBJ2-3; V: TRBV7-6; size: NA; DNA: TGTGCCAGCAGCCCCTCCAGTTCGGGTATGGGCACAGATACGCAGTATTTT; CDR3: CASSPSSSGMGTDTQYF
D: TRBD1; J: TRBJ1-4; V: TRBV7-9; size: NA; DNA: TGTGCCAGCAGCGACGACAGGGCGGCGGCTGAAAAACTGTTTTTT; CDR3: CASSDDRAAAEKLFF
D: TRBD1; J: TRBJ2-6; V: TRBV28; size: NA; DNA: TGTGCCAGCAGTTTATTGGCCAAGGTAGGACAGGGGGTCCCTGGGGCCAACGTCCTGACTTTC; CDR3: CASSLLAKVGQGVPGANVLTF
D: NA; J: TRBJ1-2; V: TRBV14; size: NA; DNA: TGTGCCAGCAGCCAAGCTACGGGACACCAGTTCGGCTATGGCTACACCTTC; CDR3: CASSQATGHQFGYGYTF
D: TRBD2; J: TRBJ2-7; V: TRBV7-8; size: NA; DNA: TGTGCCAGCAGCTTAGTTGGCGGGAGTCTCAACGAGCAGTACTTC; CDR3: CASSLVGGSLNEQYF
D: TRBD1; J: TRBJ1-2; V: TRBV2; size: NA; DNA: TGTGCCAGCAGTGAAGCGAGGGGGCTCTCTGGCTACACCTTC; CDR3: CASSEARGLSGYTF
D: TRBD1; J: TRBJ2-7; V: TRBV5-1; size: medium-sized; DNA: TGCGCCAGCAGCTCGGAATGGGGGACAGCCTACGAGCAGTACTTC; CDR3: CASSSEWGTAYEQYF
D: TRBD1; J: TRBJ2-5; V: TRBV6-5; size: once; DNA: TGTGCCAGCAGTTACTCCCGGGACAGGATGGCGCAGACCCAGTACTTC; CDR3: CASSYSRDRMAQTQYF
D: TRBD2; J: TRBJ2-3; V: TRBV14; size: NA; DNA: TGTGCCAGCAGCCAACACTGGACTAGCGGGGTTCTAGATACGCAGTATTTT; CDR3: CASSQHWTSGVLDTQYF
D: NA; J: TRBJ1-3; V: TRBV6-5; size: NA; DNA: TGTGCCAGCATTCCCGACAGGAGGTCTGGAAACACCATATATTTT; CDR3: CASIPDRRSGNTIYF
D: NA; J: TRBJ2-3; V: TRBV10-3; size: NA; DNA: TGTGCCATCAGTGGGACTTACCTTAGCACAGATACGCAGTATTTT; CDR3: CAISGTYLSTDTQYF
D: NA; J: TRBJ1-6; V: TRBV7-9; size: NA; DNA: TGTGCCAGCAGCTTAGTTAAGGGGATCTCACCCCTCCACTTT; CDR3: CASSLVKGISPLHF
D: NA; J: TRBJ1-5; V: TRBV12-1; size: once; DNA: TGTGCCAGCAGCTGTGGCGGGACTCAGCCCCAGCATTTT; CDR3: CASSCGGTQPQHF
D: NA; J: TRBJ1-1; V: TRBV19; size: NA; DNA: TGTGCCAGTAGTATACTGACAGCTATGAACACTGAAGCTTTCTTT; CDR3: CASSILTAMNTEAFF
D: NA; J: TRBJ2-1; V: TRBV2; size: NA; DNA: TGTGCCAGCAGAGGCAGGGTGGACCCGAATGAGCAGTTCTTC; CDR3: CASRGRVDPNEQFF
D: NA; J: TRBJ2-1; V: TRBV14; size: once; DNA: TGTGCCAGCAGCCAAGGGGGACTGGGACTCTTAGGTAATGAGCAGTTCTTC; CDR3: CASSQGGLGLLGNEQFF
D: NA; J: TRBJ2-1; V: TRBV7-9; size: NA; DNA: TGTGCCAGCACCCGGGACTCCTACAATGAGCAGTTCTTC; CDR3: CASTRDSYNEQFF
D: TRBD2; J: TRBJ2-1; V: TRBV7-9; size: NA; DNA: TGTGCCAGCAGCCTGCGACTAGCGGGGGGTATTTATGAGCAGTTCTTC; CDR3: CASSLRLAGGIYEQFF
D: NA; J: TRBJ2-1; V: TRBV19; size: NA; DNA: TGTGCCAGTAGTCGACAGGGAGGCCGATACAATGAGCAGTTCTTC; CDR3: CASSRQGGRYNEQFF
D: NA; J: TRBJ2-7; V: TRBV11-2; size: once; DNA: TGTGCCAGCAGCTTAGGGACAGCGAGATACGAGCAGTACTTC; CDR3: CASSLGTARYEQYF
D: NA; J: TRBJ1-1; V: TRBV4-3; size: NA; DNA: TGCGCCAGCAGCCAAAGTCTCACAGCGAACACTGAAGCTTTCTTT; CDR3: CASSQSLTANTEAFF
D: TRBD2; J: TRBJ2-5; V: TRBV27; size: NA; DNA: TGTGCCAGCAGTCAACGCCCGGGACTAGCGGCTAAGCAAGAGACCCAGTACTTC; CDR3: CASSQRPGLAAKQETQYF
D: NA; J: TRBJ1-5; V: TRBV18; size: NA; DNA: TGTGCCAGCTCACCCGTTCGGGGGCCCCAGCATTTT; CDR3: CASSPVRGPQHF
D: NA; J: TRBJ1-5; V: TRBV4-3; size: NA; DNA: TGCGCCAGCAGCCAAGAAGAGGGTCAGCCCCAGCATTTT; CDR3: CASSQEEGQPQHF
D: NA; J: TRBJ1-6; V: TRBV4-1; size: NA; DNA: TGCGCCAGCAGCCAAGATTGGAGACAGTATAATTCACCCCTCCACTTT; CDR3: CASSQDWRQYNSPLHF
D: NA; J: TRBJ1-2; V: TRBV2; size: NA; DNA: TGTGCCTCCCGGCGTGGGGGCAGCTACTATGGCTACACCTTC; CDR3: CASRRGGSYYGYTF
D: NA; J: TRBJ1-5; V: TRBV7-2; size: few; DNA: TGTGCCAGCAGCTCGAGCCCCGGGTATCAGCCCCAGCATTTT; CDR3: CASSSSPGYQPQHF
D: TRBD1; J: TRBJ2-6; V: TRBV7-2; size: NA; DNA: TGTGCCAGCAGCTTAGCGATAAGAGGACAGGGCTCTGGGGCCAACGTCCTGACTTTC; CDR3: CASSLAIRGQGSGANVLTF
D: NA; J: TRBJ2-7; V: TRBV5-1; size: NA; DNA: TGCGCCAGCAGCCCGGACCTAGGAGGACTCTACGAGCAGTACTTC; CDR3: CASSPDLGGLYEQYF
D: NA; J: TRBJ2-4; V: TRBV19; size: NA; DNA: TGTGCCAGTAGTATAGGCGGGATCGGAACGAACATTCAGTACTTC; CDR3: CASSIGGIGTNIQYF
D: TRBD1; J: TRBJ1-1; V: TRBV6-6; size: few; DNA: TGTGCCAGCAGCGAAACTTCCGGGACAGCAAACACTGAAGCTTTCTTT; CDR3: CASSETSGTANTEAFF
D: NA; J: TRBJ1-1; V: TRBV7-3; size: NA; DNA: TGTGCCAGCAGCCCCCATTGGTCGTTAAGCGCTGAAGCTTTCTTT; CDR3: CASSPHWSLSAEAFF
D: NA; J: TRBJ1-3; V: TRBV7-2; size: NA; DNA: TGTGCCAGCAGCTTGGCGGCGACTGGAAACACCATATATTTT; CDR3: CASSLAATGNTIYF
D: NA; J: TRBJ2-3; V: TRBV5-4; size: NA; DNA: TGTGCCAGCAGCTTGGGACTACTTAGCACAAATACGCAGTATTTT; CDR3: CASSLGLLSTNTQYF
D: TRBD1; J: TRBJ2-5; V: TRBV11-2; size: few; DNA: TGTGCCAGCAGCTTCGGACAGGGAATGCAAGAGACCCAGTACTTC; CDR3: CASSFGQGMQETQYF
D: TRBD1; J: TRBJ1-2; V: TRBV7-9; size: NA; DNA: TGTGCCAGTACAACAGGGGTCGGCTACACCTTC; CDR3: CASTTGVGYTF
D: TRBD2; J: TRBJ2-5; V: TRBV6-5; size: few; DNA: TGTGCCAGCAGACCAGCGGGGGGTTCTGAGACCCAGTACTTC; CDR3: CASRPAGGSETQYF
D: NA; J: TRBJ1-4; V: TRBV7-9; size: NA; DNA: TGTGCCAGCAGCTTAGCGCAGGGAGGCGAAAAACTGTTTTTT; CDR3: CASSLAQGGEKLFF
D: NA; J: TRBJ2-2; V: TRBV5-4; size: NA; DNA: TGTGCCAGCAGCGCAGCGAACACCGGGGAGCTGTTTTTT; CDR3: CASSAANTGELFF
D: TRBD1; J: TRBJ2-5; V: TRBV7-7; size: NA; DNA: TGTGCTAGCAGCTCGGGACAGGGGGGTCAAGAGACCCAGTACTTC; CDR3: CASSSGQGGQETQYF
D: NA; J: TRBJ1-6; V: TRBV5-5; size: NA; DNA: TGTGCCAGCAGCTTGCTCGATAATTCACCCCTCCACTTT; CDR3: CASSLLDNSPLHF
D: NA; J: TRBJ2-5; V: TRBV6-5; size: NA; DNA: TGTGCCAGCAGACCACGACAGAATCAAGAGACCCAGTACTTC; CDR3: CASRPRQNQETQYF
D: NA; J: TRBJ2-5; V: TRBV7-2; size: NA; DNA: TGTGCCAGCAGCCCTTATGCGCAAGAGACCCAGTACTTC; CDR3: CASSPYAQETQYF
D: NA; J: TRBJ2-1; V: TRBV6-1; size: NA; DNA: TGTGCCAGCAGTGACGGGAGTAGATCCTACAATGAGCAGTTCTTC; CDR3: CASSDGSRSYNEQFF
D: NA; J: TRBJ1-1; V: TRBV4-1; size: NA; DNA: TGCGCCAGCAGCCAAGATCCCAGGGTCCGCACTGAAGCTTTCTTT; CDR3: CASSQDPRVRTEAFF
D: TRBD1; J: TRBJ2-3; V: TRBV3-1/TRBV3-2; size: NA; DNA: TGTGCCAGCAGCCAACACCCCCAACCGGGACAGGGGGATACGCAGTATTTT; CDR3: CASSQHPQPGQGDTQYF
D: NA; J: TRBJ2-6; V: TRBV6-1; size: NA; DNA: TGTGCCAGCAGTGAAGTAGCGGCGACTGGGGCCAACGTCCTGACTTTC; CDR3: CASSEVAATGANVLTF
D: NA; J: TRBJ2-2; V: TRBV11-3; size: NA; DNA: TGTGCCAGCAGCTTAGGCGGGGGCCAGGGGGCAGGCACCGGGGAGCTGTTTTTT; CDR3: CASSLGGGQGAGTGELFF